This T cell receptor beta chain was retrieved from a study of T cell responses to AZD1222 COVID-19 vaccine. Overall study results and limits: Repertoire sampling happened only post peak T cell response. After two AZD1222 doses, spike-specific TCR breadth and depth rose versus day 0. Reportedly, nearly half of unique spike TCRs recognized epitopes outside B.1.351/B.1.1.7 mutations.

Points on this clone: Antigen: not known.

The CDR3 extends over 14 amino acids. The germline V gene has CDR1 SGHAT and CDR2 FQNNGV. V was shortened by 7 bases and J by 0 bases, with 10 bases between the two germline ends. Generated by immunoSEQ multiplex PCR, the TCRdb table keeps only in-frame clones and is missing some. Of more than 150,000 clones in the sample, around 90% were seen once. The rearrangement uses TRBV11-2 and TRBJ1-3; D not certain. The TCR was taken from an adult who received the AZD1222 COVID-19 vaccine. This specimen was peripheral blood, taken 28 days after the second AZD1222 dose. The CDR3 spells CASTAGGSGNTIYF. The DNA of the CDR3 is TGTGCCAGCACCGCGGGAGGCTCTGGAAACACCATATATTTT.